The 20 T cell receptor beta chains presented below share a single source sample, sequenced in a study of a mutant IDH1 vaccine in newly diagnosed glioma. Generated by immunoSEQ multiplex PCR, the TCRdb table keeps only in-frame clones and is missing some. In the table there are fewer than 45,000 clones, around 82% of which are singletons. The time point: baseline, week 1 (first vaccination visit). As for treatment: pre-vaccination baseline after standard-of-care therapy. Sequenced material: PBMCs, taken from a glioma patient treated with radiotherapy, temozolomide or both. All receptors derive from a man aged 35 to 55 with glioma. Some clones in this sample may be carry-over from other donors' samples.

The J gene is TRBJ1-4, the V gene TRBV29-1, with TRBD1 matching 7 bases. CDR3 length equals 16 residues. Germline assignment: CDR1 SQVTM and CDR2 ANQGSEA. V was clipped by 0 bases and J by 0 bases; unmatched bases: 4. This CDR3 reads CSVEDRDSATNEKLFF. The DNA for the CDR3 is TGCAGCGTTGAAGACCGGGACAGTGCAACTAATGAAAAACTGTTTTTT.

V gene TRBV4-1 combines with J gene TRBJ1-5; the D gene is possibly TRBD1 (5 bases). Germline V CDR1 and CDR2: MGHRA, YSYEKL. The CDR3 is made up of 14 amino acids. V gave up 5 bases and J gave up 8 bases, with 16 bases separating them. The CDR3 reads CASSSPGRAKPQHF. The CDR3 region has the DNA TGCGCCAGCAGCTCTCCGGGACGGGCTAAGCCCCAGCATTTT.

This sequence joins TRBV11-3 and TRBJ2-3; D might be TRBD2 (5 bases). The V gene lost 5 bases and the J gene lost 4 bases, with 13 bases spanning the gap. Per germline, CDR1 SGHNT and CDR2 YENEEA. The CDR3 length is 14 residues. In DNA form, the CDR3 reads TGTGCCAGCAGCCGCAACGGACTGTCAGATACGCAGTATTTT. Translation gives CASSRNGLSDTQYF.

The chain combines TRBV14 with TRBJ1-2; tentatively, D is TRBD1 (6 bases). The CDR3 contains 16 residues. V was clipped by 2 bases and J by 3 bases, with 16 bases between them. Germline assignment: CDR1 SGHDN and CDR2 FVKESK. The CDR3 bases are TGTGCCAGCAGCCAATTCGCCCAGCCAGGGGACTATGGCTACACCTTC. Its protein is CASSQFAQPGDYGYTF.

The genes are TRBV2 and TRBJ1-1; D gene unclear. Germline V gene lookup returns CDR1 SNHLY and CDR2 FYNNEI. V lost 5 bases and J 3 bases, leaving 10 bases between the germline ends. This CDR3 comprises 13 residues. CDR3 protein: CASSIGLDTEAFF. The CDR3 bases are TGTGCCAGCAGTATCGGTCTGGACACTGAAGCTTTCTTT.

DNA of the CDR3: TGCAGGGTCCTGAGGGACGCCCGGGAGTATTTT. Protein: CRVLRDAREYF. The chain links TRBV29-1 to TRBJ2-3; D may be TRBD1 or TRBD2 (5 bases each). From germline, CDR1 is SQVTM and CDR2 ANQGSEA. The CDR3 extends over 11 amino acids.

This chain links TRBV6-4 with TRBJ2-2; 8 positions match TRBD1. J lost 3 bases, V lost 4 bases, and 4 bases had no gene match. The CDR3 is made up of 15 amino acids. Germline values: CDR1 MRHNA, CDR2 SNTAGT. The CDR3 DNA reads TGTGCCAGCAGTGGGACAGGGTACGACACCGGGGAGCTGTTTTTT. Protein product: CASSGTGYDTGELFF.

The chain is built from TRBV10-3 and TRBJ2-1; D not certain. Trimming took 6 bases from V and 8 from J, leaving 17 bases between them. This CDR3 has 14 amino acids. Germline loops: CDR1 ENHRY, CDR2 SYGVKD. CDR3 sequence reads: CAISLGLGTDEQFF. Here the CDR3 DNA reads TGTGCCATCAGCCTCGGGCTTGGTACCGATGAGCAGTTCTTC.

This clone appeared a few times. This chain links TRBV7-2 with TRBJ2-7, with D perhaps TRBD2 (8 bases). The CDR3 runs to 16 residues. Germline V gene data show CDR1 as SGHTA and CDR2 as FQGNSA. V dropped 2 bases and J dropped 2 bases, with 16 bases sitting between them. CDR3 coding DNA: TGTGCCAGCAGCTTACGGGGGGGGGACAGTACCTACGAGCAGTACTTC. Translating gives CASSLRGGDSTYEQYF.

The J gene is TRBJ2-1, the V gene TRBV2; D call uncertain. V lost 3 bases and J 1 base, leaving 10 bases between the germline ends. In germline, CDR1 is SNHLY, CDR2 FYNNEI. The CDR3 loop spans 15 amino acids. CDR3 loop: CASSDWTDSYNEQFF. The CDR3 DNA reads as TGTGCCAGCAGTGACTGGACGGATTCCTACAATGAGCAGTTCTTC.

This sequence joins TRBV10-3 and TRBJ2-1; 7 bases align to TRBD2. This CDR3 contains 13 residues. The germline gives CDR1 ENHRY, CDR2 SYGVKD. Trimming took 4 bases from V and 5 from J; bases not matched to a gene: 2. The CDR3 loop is CAISVGGDNEQFF. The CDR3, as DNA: TGTGCCATCAGTGTGGGGGGGGACAATGAGCAGTTCTTC.

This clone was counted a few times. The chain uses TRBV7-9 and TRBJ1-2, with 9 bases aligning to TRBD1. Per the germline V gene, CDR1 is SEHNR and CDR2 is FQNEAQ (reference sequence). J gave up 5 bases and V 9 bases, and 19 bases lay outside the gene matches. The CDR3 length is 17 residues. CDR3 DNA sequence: TGTGCCAGTGATGGAGTCCGGGACAGGGCATTTCGATATGGCTACACCTTC. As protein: CASDGVRDRAFRYGYTF. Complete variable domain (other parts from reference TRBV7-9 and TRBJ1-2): DTGVSQNPRHKITKRGQNVTFRCDPISEHNRLYWYRQTLGQGPEFLTYFQNEAQLEKSRLLSDRFSAERPKGSFSTLEIQRTEQGDSAMYLCASDGVRDRAFRYGYTFGSGTRLTVV.

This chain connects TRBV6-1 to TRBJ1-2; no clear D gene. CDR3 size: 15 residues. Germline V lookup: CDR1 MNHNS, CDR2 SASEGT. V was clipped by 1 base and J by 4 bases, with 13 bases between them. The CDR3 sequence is CASSEETAGSYGYTF. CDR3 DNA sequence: TGTGCCAGCAGTGAAGAGACTGCGGGTAGCTATGGCTACACCTTC.

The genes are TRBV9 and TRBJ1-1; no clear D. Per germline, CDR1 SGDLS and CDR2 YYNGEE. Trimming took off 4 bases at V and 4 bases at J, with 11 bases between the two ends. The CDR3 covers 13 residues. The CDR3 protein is CASSFDGPTEAFF. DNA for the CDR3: TGTGCCAGCAGCTTCGACGGACCCACTGAAGCTTTCTTT.

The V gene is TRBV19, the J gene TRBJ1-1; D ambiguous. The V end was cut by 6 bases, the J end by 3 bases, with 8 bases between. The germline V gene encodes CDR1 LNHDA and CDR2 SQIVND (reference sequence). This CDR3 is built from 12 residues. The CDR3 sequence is CASRIGDTEAFF. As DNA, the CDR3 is TGTGCCAGTAGAATCGGGGACACTGAAGCTTTCTTT.

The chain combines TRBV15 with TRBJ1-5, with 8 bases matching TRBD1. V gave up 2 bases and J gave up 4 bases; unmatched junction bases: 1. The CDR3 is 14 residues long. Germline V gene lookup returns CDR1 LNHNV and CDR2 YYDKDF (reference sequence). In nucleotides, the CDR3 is TGTGCCACCAGCAGAACAGGGGGTAATCAGCCCCAGCATTTT. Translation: CATSRTGGNQPQHF.

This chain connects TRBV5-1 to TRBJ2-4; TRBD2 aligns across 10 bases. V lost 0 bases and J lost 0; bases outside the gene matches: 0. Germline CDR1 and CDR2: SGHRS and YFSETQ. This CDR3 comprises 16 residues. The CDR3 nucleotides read TGCGCCAGCAGCTTGGTAGCGGGGGGAGCCAAAAACATTCAGTACTTC. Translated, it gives CASSLVAGGAKNIQYF.

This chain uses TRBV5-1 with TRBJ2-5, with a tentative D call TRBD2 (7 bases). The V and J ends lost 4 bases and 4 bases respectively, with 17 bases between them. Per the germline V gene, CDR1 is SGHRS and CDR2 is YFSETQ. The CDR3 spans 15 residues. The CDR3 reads CASSPGTPGGETQYF. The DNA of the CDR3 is TGCGCCAGCAGCCCCGGGACACCGGGGGGAGAGACCCAGTACTTC. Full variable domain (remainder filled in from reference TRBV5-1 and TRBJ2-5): KAGVTQTPRYLIKTRGQQVTLSCSPISGHRSVSWYQQTPGQGLQFLFEYFSETQRNKGNFPGRFSGRQFSNSRSEMNVSTLELGDSALYLCASSPGTPGGETQYFGPGTRLLVL.

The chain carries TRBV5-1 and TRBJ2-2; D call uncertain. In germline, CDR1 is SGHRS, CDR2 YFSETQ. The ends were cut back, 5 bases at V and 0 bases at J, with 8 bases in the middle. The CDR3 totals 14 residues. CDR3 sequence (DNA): TGCGCCAGCAGGTGGGTCCCGAACACCGGGGAGCTGTTTTTT. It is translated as CASRWVPNTGELFF.

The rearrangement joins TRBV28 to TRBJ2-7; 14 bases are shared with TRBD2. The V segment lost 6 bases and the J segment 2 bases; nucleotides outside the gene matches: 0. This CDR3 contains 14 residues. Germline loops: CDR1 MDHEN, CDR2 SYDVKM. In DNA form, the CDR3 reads TGTGCCAGCAGGACTAGCGGGGGGGCCTACGAGCAGTACTTC. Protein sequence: CASRTSGGAYEQYF.